These T cell receptor beta chains were read from a single sample in a study of blood T cell repertoires in COVID-19. Sequenced by immunoSEQ multiplex PCR; TCRdb stores in-frame clones only, minus some. The table has about 150,000 clones, 80% to 90% seen once. The material sequenced was peripheral blood. The receptors stem from a woman between 70 and 85 years old with acute or convalescent COVID-19. Both conserved end residues are part of each CDR3. A D gene is named only where the DNA matches it firmly. Size is stated for part of the rows, as once, few or many counts, or as a class when the clone is expanded.

v_gene: TRBV6-6; j_gene: TRBJ2-7; d_gene: TRBD2; abundance: .; len: 15; CDR3nt: TGTGCCAGCAGCCACCTAGCGGTGAGCTCCTACGAGCAGTACTTC; CDR3aa: CASSHLAVSSYEQYF
v_gene: TRBV6-2/TRBV6-3; j_gene: TRBJ1-5; d_gene: .; abundance: .; len: 13; CDR3nt: TGTGCCAGCAGTTACGACAGCATTAAGACCCAGCATTTT; CDR3aa: CASSYDSIKTQHF
v_gene: TRBV4-2; j_gene: TRBJ2-3; d_gene: TRBD1; abundance: .; len: 17; CDR3nt: TGTGCCAGCAGCCAAGGAAGTCAGGGGGTCAGCACAGATACGCAGTATTTT; CDR3aa: CASSQGSQGVSTDTQYF
v_gene: TRBV19; j_gene: TRBJ2-7; d_gene: TRBD2; abundance: once; len: 17; CDR3nt: TGTGCCAGTAGTATGGGGGGACTAGCGGGCGACTCCTACGAGCAGTACTTC; CDR3aa: CASSMGGLAGDSYEQYF
v_gene: TRBV3-1/TRBV3-2; j_gene: TRBJ2-7; d_gene: TRBD2; abundance: .; len: 13; CDR3nt: TGTGCCAGCGGCCCGGGAGCGGGGTTCGAGCAGTACTTC; CDR3aa: CASGPGAGFEQYF
v_gene: TRBV7-9; j_gene: TRBJ1-4; d_gene: .; abundance: .; len: 15; CDR3nt: TGTGCCAGCGCCAGGGGCAGGGAAACTAATGAAAAACTGTTTTTT; CDR3aa: CASARGRETNEKLFF
v_gene: TRBV30; j_gene: TRBJ1-5; d_gene: .; abundance: .; len: 12; CDR3nt: TGTGCCTGGAGCGCAGGGGCCCAGCCCCAGCATTTT; CDR3aa: CAWSAGAQPQHF
v_gene: TRBV28; j_gene: TRBJ1-2; d_gene: .; abundance: once; len: 15; CDR3nt: TGTGCCAGCAGTTTATTGTATGGAGAAGGCTATGGCTACACCTTC; CDR3aa: CASSLLYGEGYGYTF
v_gene: TRBV27; j_gene: TRBJ2-2; d_gene: TRBD1; abundance: .; len: 15; CDR3nt: TGTGCCAGCAGTCCCAGGGGGCTGAACACCGGGGAGCTGTTTTTT; CDR3aa: CASSPRGLNTGELFF
v_gene: TRBV24-1; j_gene: TRBJ2-3; d_gene: TRBD2; abundance: .; len: 11; CDR3nt: TGTGCCACCACACGGGGGGAAGGGGAGTATTTT; CDR3aa: CATTRGEGEYF
v_gene: TRBV27; j_gene: TRBJ1-2; d_gene: .; abundance: .; len: 15; CDR3nt: TGTGCCAGCAGTCCCCGGGGAATACCCCACTATGGCTACACCTTC; CDR3aa: CASSPRGIPHYGYTF
v_gene: TRBV19; j_gene: TRBJ1-4; d_gene: TRBD1; abundance: .; len: 15; CDR3nt: TGTGCCAGTAGTCCCCGGGACAGCATCTATGAAAAACTGTTTTTT; CDR3aa: CASSPRDSIYEKLFF
v_gene: TRBV6-5; j_gene: TRBJ2-3; d_gene: .; abundance: .; len: 15; CDR3nt: TGTGCCAGCAGTTATACAGGGCCGCTCACAGATACGCAGTATTTT; CDR3aa: CASSYTGPLTDTQYF
v_gene: TRBV4-3; j_gene: TRBJ1-4; d_gene: TRBD1; abundance: .; len: 16; CDR3nt: TGCGCCAGCAGCCAAGCCACAGGGGGGGAAGTAGGAAAACTGTTTTTT; CDR3aa: CASSQATGGEVGKLFF
v_gene: TRBV6-5; j_gene: TRBJ2-1; d_gene: TRBD2; abundance: .; len: 14; CDR3nt: TGTGCCTGCGGCATGCGGGGGGATTACAATGAGCAGTTCTTC; CDR3aa: CACGMRGDYNEQFF
v_gene: TRBV19; j_gene: TRBJ1-6; d_gene: TRBD1; abundance: .; len: 16; CDR3nt: TGTGCCAGTAGTACAGGGGGTAACCTATTGGGGTCACCCCTCCACTTT; CDR3aa: CASSTGGNLLGSPLHF
v_gene: TRBV19; j_gene: TRBJ1-2; d_gene: TRBD1; abundance: .; len: 15; CDR3nt: TGTGCCAGTACCCAGGGGGGGACAGGCAACTATGGCTACACCTTC; CDR3aa: CASTQGGTGNYGYTF
v_gene: TRBV7-9; j_gene: TRBJ1-1; d_gene: .; abundance: once; len: 17; CDR3nt: TGTGCCAGCAGCTTATTGGGGCCGGCCCGTTCGAACACTGAAGCTTTCTTT; CDR3aa: CASSLLGPARSNTEAFF
v_gene: TRBV6-5; j_gene: TRBJ1-1; d_gene: .; abundance: .; len: 14; CDR3nt: TGTGCCAGCCGCCTCCCTGACATGTGGACTGAAGCTTTCTTT; CDR3aa: CASRLPDMWTEAFF